This is a list of T cell receptor beta chains from one sample in a study of patients and donors after allogeneic stem cell transplantation. TCRdb used MiXCR to reprocess the RT-PCR reads, holding one entry per CDR3 protein. This table has 200,000 to 250,000 distinct CDR3 sequences, 35% to 45% appearing once. Sequences were obtained from blood, either unsorted or a sorted T cell fraction (not recorded which). Every receptor here comes from a human donor who was either an allogeneic HSCT recipient or a stem cell or donor lymphocyte infusion donor (not recorded which). It is not recorded whose cells these are; they may come from a transplant donor. Each CDR3 is given with its conserved first and last residue. A D gene is named only where the DNA matches it firmly. Expanded clones get a size class; other rows say once, few or many, or leave the size out.

J: TRBJ2-1; V: TRBV9; size: .; D: TRBD2; CDR3: CASSLRTSGVISGEQFF; DNA: TGTGCCAGCAGCCTCCGGACTAGCGGGGTAATTTCGGGTGAGCAGTTCTTC
J: TRBJ1-1; V: TRBV5-1; size: .; D: .; CDR3: CASSPGRGMNTEAFF; DNA: TGCGCCAGCAGCCCCGGACGGGGGATGAACACTGAAGCTTTCTTT
J: TRBJ1-1; V: TRBV19; size: few; D: .; CDR3: CASSIGQALSGEAFF; DNA: TGTGCCAGTAGTATAGGGCAGGCCCTTTCAGGTGAAGCTTTCTTT
J: TRBJ1-1; V: TRBV7-8; size: .; D: .; CDR3: CASSTSLGGNTEAFF; DNA: TGTGCCAGCAGCACCTCATTAGGAGGGAACACTGAAGCTTTCTTT
J: TRBJ1-3; V: TRBV11-2; size: .; D: TRBD1; CDR3: CASSSPGQGVGNTIYF; DNA: TGTGCCAGCAGCTCGCCGGGACAGGGAGTTGGTAACACCATATATTTT
J: TRBJ1-4; V: TRBV28; size: .; D: .; CDR3: CATSTRNEKLFF; DNA: TGTGCCACCTCTACACGAAATGAAAAACTGTTTTTT
J: TRBJ1-4; V: TRBV12-3/TRBV12-4; size: once; D: .; CDR3: CASSLSDPYNEKLFF; DNA: TGTGCCAGCAGTTTAAGTGACCCATATAATGAAAAACTGTTTTTT
J: TRBJ1-4; V: TRBV5-5; size: .; D: .; CDR3: CASSLGVVDEKLFF; DNA: TGTGCCAGCAGCTTGGGCGTTGTGGATGAAAAACTGTTTTTT
J: TRBJ2-2; V: TRBV12-3/TRBV12-4; size: .; D: .; CDR3: CASSSAGPQNTGELFF; DNA: TGTGCCAGCAGTTCGGCAGGTCCCCAGAACACCGGGGAGCTGTTTTTT
J: TRBJ1-2; V: TRBV12-3/TRBV12-4; size: few; D: .; CDR3: CASSLGRTSYYGYTF; DNA: TGTGCCAGCAGTTTAGGAAGGACATCCTACTATGGCTACACCTTC
J: TRBJ1-2; V: TRBV6-1; size: once; D: .; CDR3: CASSEARAGASSYYGYTF; DNA: TGTGCCAGCAGTGAAGCGCGGGCGGGGGCGAGCTCCTACTATGGCTACACCTTC
J: TRBJ1-1; V: TRBV12-3/TRBV12-4; size: .; D: .; CDR3: CASSLASRNTEAFF; DNA: TGTGCCAGCAGTTTAGCGTCCAGGAACACTGAAGCTTTCTTT
J: TRBJ1-5; V: TRBV20-1; size: few; D: .; CDR3: CSASGGGQPQHF; DNA: TGCAGTGCTAGTGGGGGCGGTCAGCCCCAGCATTTT
J: TRBJ1-1; V: TRBV27; size: .; D: .; CDR3: CASSFWRGGTEAFF; DNA: TGTGCCAGCAGTTTCTGGAGGGGAGGCACTGAAGCTTTCTTT
J: TRBJ1-5; V: TRBV20-1; size: .; D: .; CDR3: CSAIEPDSNQPQHF; DNA: TGCAGTGCCATCGAACCGGATAGCAATCAGCCCCAGCATTTT
J: TRBJ2-2; V: TRBV25-1; size: many; D: .; CDR3: CASSEYGGSTTGELFF; DNA: TGTGCCAGCAGTGAATATGGGGGCAGTACCACCGGGGAGCTGTTTTTT
J: TRBJ1-3; V: TRBV12-3/TRBV12-4; size: few; D: .; CDR3: CASSFLGTGNTIYF; DNA: TGTGCCAGCAGTTTTTTAGGGACTGGAAACACCATATATTTT
J: TRBJ1-1; V: TRBV6-5; size: .; D: .; CDR3: CASSYIENTEAFF; DNA: TGTGCCAGCAGTTACATAGAGAACACTGAAGCTTTCTTT
J: TRBJ2-1; V: TRBV12-3/TRBV12-4; size: .; D: .; CDR3: CASSFSRSSYNEQFF; DNA: TGTGCCAGCAGTTTTTCCAGGAGCTCCTACAATGAGCAGTTCTTC
J: TRBJ1-2; V: TRBV5-1; size: .; D: TRBD1; CDR3: CASSSRTGQNYGYTF; DNA: TGCGCCAGCAGCTCCCGGACAGGGCAGAACTATGGCTACACCTTC
J: TRBJ2-7; V: TRBV5-1; size: few; D: TRBD1; CDR3: CASSVRDRTNEQYF; DNA: TGCGCCAGCAGCGTCCGGGACAGGACCAACGAGCAGTACTTC
J: TRBJ1-1; V: TRBV29-1; size: .; D: .; CDR3: CSVVGLDTEAFF; DNA: TGCAGCGTTGTGGGGTTGGACACTGAAGCTTTCTTT
J: TRBJ1-5; V: TRBV12-3/TRBV12-4; size: .; D: .; CDR3: CASSIGGAPQPQHF; DNA: TGTGCCAGCAGTATAGGGGGGGCCCCGCAGCCCCAGCATTTT
J: TRBJ2-1; V: TRBV6-2/TRBV6-3; size: .; D: TRBD2; CDR3: CASSYSAGVYNEQFF; DNA: TGTGCCAGCAGTTACTCAGCGGGGGTATACAATGAGCAGTTCTTC
J: TRBJ2-1; V: TRBV13; size: .; D: .; CDR3: CASSSSPAAYNEQFF; DNA: TGTGCCAGCAGCTCCTCCCCAGCGGCATACAATGAGCAGTTCTTC
J: TRBJ2-7; V: TRBV12-3/TRBV12-4; size: .; D: .; CDR3: CASSLGTAGSYEQYF; DNA: TGTGCCAGCAGTCTCGGGACCGCCGGGTCCTACGAGCAGTACTTC
J: TRBJ2-7; V: TRBV4-1; size: .; D: .; CDR3: CASSQVTGTPINEQYF; DNA: TGCGCCAGCAGCCAAGTTACGGGAACTCCAATCAATGAGCAGTACTTC
J: TRBJ2-1; V: TRBV20-1; size: many; D: TRBD2; CDR3: CSDGPGLAILSSYNEQFF; DNA: TGCAGTGACGGCCCGGGACTAGCCATTCTAAGCTCCTACAATGAGCAGTTCTTC
J: TRBJ1-4; V: TRBV20-1; size: .; D: TRBD1; CDR3: CSASRDRVIEKLFF; DNA: TGCAGTGCGAGCCGGGACAGGGTTATTGAAAAACTGTTTTTT
J: TRBJ1-3; V: TRBV10-3; size: .; D: TRBD1; CDR3: CAISERQGSTIYF; DNA: TGTGCCATCAGTGAACGACAGGGTTCGACCATATATTTT
J: TRBJ2-5; V: TRBV7-9; size: .; D: .; CDR3: CASSRDVREGTQYF; DNA: TGTGCCAGCAGCAGGGACGTACGCGAGGGGACCCAGTACTTC
J: TRBJ1-2; V: TRBV27; size: .; D: TRBD1; CDR3: CASRTDGDRWDGYTF; DNA: TGTGCCAGCAGGACTGACGGGGACAGATGGGATGGCTACACCTTC
J: TRBJ2-3; V: TRBV5-5; size: .; D: TRBD2; CDR3: CASSQLRGTLTDTQYF; DNA: TGTGCCAGCAGCCAACTGCGGGGGACCCTCACAGATACGCAGTATTTT
J: TRBJ2-1; V: TRBV16; size: few; D: TRBD2; CDR3: CASSQRASGGLYNEQFF; DNA: TGTGCCAGCAGCCAACGGGCTAGCGGGGGACTTTACAATGAGCAGTTCTTC
J: TRBJ2-1; V: TRBV5-1; size: once; D: .; CDR3: CASSLTGDTYNEQFF; DNA: TGCGCCAGCAGCTTGACCGGGGACACCTACAATGAGCAGTTCTTC
J: TRBJ1-1; V: TRBV12-3/TRBV12-4; size: few; D: .; CDR3: CASSSKRDTEAFF; DNA: TGTGCCAGCAGTTCGAAGCGGGACACTGAAGCTTTCTTT
J: TRBJ2-7; V: TRBV28; size: .; D: TRBD1; CDR3: CASSLFKGAGEQYF; DNA: TGTGCCAGCAGTTTATTTAAGGGGGCGGGCGAGCAGTACTTC
J: TRBJ2-5; V: TRBV7-9; size: .; D: .; CDR3: CASLEEETQYF; DNA: TGTGCCAGCCTCGAGGAGGAGACCCAGTACTTC
J: TRBJ2-7; V: TRBV9; size: .; D: TRBD2; CDR3: CASSARLAGGGGQYF; DNA: TGTGCCAGCAGCGCCCGACTAGCGGGGGGAGGCGGGCAGTACTTC
J: TRBJ2-1; V: TRBV7-2; size: .; D: TRBD1; CDR3: CASSLRQGRPDNEQFF; DNA: TGTGCCAGCAGTTTGAGACAGGGGCGCCCGGACAATGAGCAGTTCTTC
J: TRBJ1-2; V: TRBV20-1; size: .; D: .; CDR3: CSAARVSYGYTF; DNA: TGCAGTGCCGCCAGGGTGAGCTATGGCTACACCTTC
J: TRBJ1-6; V: TRBV2; size: few; D: .; CDR3: CASSPHDSPLHF; DNA: TGTGCCAGCAGCCCCCACGATTCACCCCTCCACTTT
J: TRBJ1-3; V: TRBV12-3/TRBV12-4; size: .; D: .; CDR3: CASSPLRPSGNTIYF; DNA: TGTGCCAGCAGTCCCCTCCGCCCTTCTGGAAACACCATATATTTT
J: TRBJ2-1; V: TRBV4-2; size: .; D: TRBD2; CDR3: CASSQDRTSGGAWYNEQFF; DNA: TGTGCCAGCAGCCAAGACCGGACTAGCGGGGGGGCCTGGTACAATGAGCAGTTCTTC
J: TRBJ2-1; V: TRBV5-1; size: .; D: .; CDR3: CASSPDSGTPSYNEQFF; DNA: TGCGCCAGCAGCCCCGATTCCGGGACTCCCTCCTACAATGAGCAGTTCTTC
J: TRBJ1-1; V: TRBV9; size: few; D: .; CDR3: CASSVQIGGSEAFF; DNA: TGTGCCAGCAGCGTTCAAATTGGGGGGTCTGAAGCTTTCTTT
J: TRBJ1-1; V: TRBV6-4; size: few; D: TRBD1; CDR3: CASGTGNMNTEAFF; DNA: TGTGCCAGCGGGACAGGTAACATGAACACTGAAGCTTTCTTT
J: TRBJ1-6; V: TRBV28; size: .; D: .; CDR3: CASSGGGGNSPLHF; DNA: TGTGCCAGTTCTGGGGGGGGAGGTAATTCACCCCTCCACTTT
J: TRBJ1-1; V: TRBV5-6; size: few; D: .; CDR3: CASSRVGLNTEAFF; DNA: TGTGCCAGCAGCCGGGTGGGGCTGAACACTGAAGCTTTCTTT
J: TRBJ1-1; V: TRBV6-5; size: .; D: .; CDR3: CASGRGVPDTEAFF; DNA: TGTGCCAGCGGAAGAGGGGTTCCGGACACTGAAGCTTTCTTT
J: TRBJ2-1; V: TRBV20-1; size: few; D: .; CDR3: CSASGGGLYNEQFF; DNA: TGCAGTGCTAGCGGCGGGGGCTTATACAATGAGCAGTTCTTC
J: TRBJ2-2; V: TRBV12-3/TRBV12-4; size: .; D: .; CDR3: CASSSVGPRGTGELFF; DNA: TGTGCCAGCAGCTCCGTCGGCCCGAGGGGGACCGGGGAGCTGTTTTTT
J: TRBJ2-3; V: TRBV4-3; size: .; D: .; CDR3: CASSQRAGSTDTQYF; DNA: TGCGCCAGCAGCCAGAGGGCGGGGAGCACAGATACGCAGTATTTT
J: TRBJ1-1; V: TRBV9; size: few; D: .; CDR3: CASSVAPIQNTEAFF; DNA: TGTGCCAGCAGCGTTGCTCCCATTCAGAACACTGAAGCTTTCTTT
J: TRBJ2-5; V: TRBV7-6; size: .; D: .; CDR3: CASSYALGETQYF; DNA: TGTGCCAGCAGTTACGCGTTGGGGGAGACCCAGTACTTC
J: TRBJ1-5; V: TRBV9; size: few; D: .; CDR3: CASSTGPGRQPQHF; DNA: TGTGCCAGCAGCACTGGCCCGGGACGTCAGCCCCAGCATTTT
J: TRBJ2-1; V: TRBV27; size: .; D: TRBD2; CDR3: CASSPGLAGYNEQFF; DNA: TGTGCCAGCAGTCCTGGACTAGCGGGGTACAATGAGCAGTTCTTC
J: TRBJ1-6; V: TRBV2; size: .; D: TRBD1; CDR3: CVRGTDRDSPLHF; DNA: TGTGTCAGGGGGACGGACAGAGACTCACCCCTCCACTTT